The clone carrying this T cell receptor (beta chain) has only a few counts. Its specificity is not known. This sample stems from a study of T cell repertoires in cytomegalovirus infection. Study details: Based on public TCR beta signatures, there were indications of CMV infection and of a matching HLA type.

General study findings and limits: Carriers of CMV plus the relevant HLA were identified by cumulative public TCR beta family frequency. The ex vivo response was dominated by HLA-C-restricted CMV-specific TCR beta clonotypes.

One entry per CDR3 protein, called by TCRdb with MiXCR from the reads. The data hold about 830,000 distinct CDR3 sequences, with 30% to 35% observed a single time. From germline, CDR1 is SQVTM and CDR2 ANQGSEA. Trimming stripped 1 base from V and 11 bases from J, with 11 bases between. This CDR3 has 11 amino acids. Here the sequenced sample was cultured CD8+ T cells from PBMCs, taken from culture after CMV antigen stimulation. The origin of this receptor is a human donor in good health (CMV status not recorded). Some clones in this sample may be carry-over from other donors' samples. This sequence joins TRBV29-1 and TRBJ1-1, with a possible D match to TRBD1 (5 bases). The CDR3 coding sequence is TGCAGCGTTGAAGTGACAGCTGGGGCTTTCTTT. It encodes CSVEVTAGAFF. Filled out from reference TRBV29-1 and TRBJ1-1, the complete variable domain reads SAVISQKPSRDICQRGTSLTIQCQVDSQVTMMFWYRQQPGQSLTLIATANQGSEATYESGFVIDKFPISRPNLTFSTLTVSNMSPEDSSIYLCSVEVTAGAFFGQGTRLTVV.